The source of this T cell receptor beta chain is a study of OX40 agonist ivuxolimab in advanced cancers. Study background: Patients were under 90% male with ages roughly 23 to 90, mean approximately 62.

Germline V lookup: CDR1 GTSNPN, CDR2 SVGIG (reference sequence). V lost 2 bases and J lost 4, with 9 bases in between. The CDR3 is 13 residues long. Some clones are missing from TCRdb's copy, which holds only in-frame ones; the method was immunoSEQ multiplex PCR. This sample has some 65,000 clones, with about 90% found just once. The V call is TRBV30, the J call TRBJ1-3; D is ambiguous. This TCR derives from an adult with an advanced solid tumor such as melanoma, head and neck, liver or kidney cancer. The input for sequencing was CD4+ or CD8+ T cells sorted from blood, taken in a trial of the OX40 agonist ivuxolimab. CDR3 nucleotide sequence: TGTGCCTGGAGTAAAGGATTGGGAAACACCATATATTTT. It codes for CAWSKGLGNTIYF.